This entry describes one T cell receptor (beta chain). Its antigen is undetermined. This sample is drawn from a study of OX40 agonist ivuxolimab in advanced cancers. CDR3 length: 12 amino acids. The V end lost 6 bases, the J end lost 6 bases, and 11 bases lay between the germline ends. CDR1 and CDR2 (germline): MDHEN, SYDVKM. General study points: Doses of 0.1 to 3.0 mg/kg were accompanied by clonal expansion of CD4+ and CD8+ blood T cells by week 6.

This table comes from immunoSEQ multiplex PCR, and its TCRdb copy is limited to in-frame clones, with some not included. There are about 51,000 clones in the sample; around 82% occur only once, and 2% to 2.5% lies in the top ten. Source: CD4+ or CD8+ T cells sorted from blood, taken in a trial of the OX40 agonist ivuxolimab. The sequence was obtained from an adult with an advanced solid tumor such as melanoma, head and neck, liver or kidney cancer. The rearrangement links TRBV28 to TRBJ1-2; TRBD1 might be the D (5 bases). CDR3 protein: CASSTGPNGYTF. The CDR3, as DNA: TGTGCCAGCAGCACAGGTCCTAATGGCTACACCTTC.